The clone carrying this T cell receptor beta chain has ten or more counts. Researchers took RNA transcripts and amplified the TCR beta CDR3 regions from them. Primed by the HTBI set, a first-round RT-PCR was run on the TCR CDR3. TCRdb re-analysed the multiplex PCR reads in MiXCR, keeping a single row per CDR3 protein. The repertoire has approximately 510,000 distinct CDR3 sequences, approximately 48% of them found once; the top ten carry about two fifths. The CDR3 is 13 residues long. Germline V gene sequence: CDR1 SGHTA, CDR2 FQGNSA. Trimming took off 4 bases at V and 4 bases at J, with 10 bases between the two ends. This record belongs to a study of T cells in Graves' hyperthyroidism and ophthalmopathy.

This clonotype was sampled from an adult woman with Graves' disease, either hyperthyroidism or ophthalmopathy (not recorded which). The V and J genes are TRBV7-2 and TRBJ1-1, with D possibly matching TRBD1 (5 bases). Material for sequencing was peripheral blood or thyroid tissue (not recorded which). The chain's CDR3 is CASSSRGRTEAFF. The CDR3 DNA follows: TGTGCCAGCAGCTCCCGGGGCCGCACTGAAGCTTTCTTT.